This T cell receptor (beta chain) was captured in a study of T cell responses to AZD1222 COVID-19 vaccine. The CDR3 is 16 amino acids. CDR1 and CDR2 (germline): MNHNS, SASEGT. With 4 bases removed from V and 4 bases from J, the gap between germline ends came to 20 bases. The assay was immunoSEQ multiplex PCR, and TCRdb's table has in-frame clones only and misses some. Of over 150,000 clones in the sample, over 80% were seen once. The TCR sequence derives from an adult in good health. V and J are TRBV6-1 and TRBJ2-7; D may correspond to TRBD1 or TRBD2 (5 bases each). Material: peripheral blood, obtained on day 0 of AZD1222 vaccination. The DNA for the CDR3 is TGTGCCAGCAGTGCCTTAGGGCAGGGTGGGGGATACGAGCAGTACTTC. This gives the protein CASSALGQGGGYEQYF.